Sequencing of this TCR beta chain was carried out in a study of T cells in Graves' hyperthyroidism and ophthalmopathy. Template material for amplifying TCR beta CDR3 regions consisted of RNA transcripts. Researchers ran a first-round RT-PCR on the TCR CDR3 using the HTBI primer set. TCRdb reprocessed the multiplex PCR reads via MiXCR and lists one record per CDR3 protein. In the table there are about 270,000 distinct CDR3 sequences, approximately 20% of which are singletons. On this clonotype itself: As yet, its antigen is unknown.

Patients with ophthalmopathy all had a Clinical Activity Score of at least 3, a NOSPECS grade of at least 4 and duration under 3 months. Broader study findings: Stable hyperthyroidism was told apart from ophthalmopathy by a model built on 13 V-J features. Appearing also in blood were most of the thyroid clonotypes expanded above 0.001.

This CDR3 spans 14 amino acids. The V and J ends lost 3 bases and 4 bases respectively, with 12 bases between them. Germline V gene sequence: CDR1 MNHGY, CDR2 SVAAGI. The sample consisted of blood. The TCR was taken from a man aged 25 to 40 with Graves' ophthalmopathy. The chain links TRBV6-9 to TRBJ1-2; D remains ambiguous. CDR3 in DNA: TGTGCCAGCAGTTACTCGAATAGGGCCTATGGCTACACCTTC. Encoded protein: CASSYSNRAYGYTF.